The entry below describes one TCR beta chain. Its antigen is not identified. This specimen belongs to a study of OX40 agonist ivuxolimab in advanced cancers. About the study: Every 2 weeks, patients got intravenous ivuxolimab at one of six dose levels (0.01-10 mg/kg).

V was pared by 5 bases and J by 3 bases, with 17 bases between. The V gene's germline CDR1 is SEHNR and CDR2 FQNEAQ (reference sequence). The CDR3 has 15 amino acids. Exclusion of a patient followed from autoimmune disease history or systemic immunosuppression. The method was immunoSEQ multiplex PCR; TCRdb's version includes in-frame clones alone and lacks a portion of them. This table has approximately 60,000 clones, roughly four fifths appearing once. Overall study findings and caveats: Mean expanded clone counts were higher in CD8+ than CD4+ T cells. Also showing low normalized T-cell clonal expansion were some of the nonresponders.

The J gene is TRBJ2-7, the V gene TRBV7-9; D is possibly TRBD2 (6 bases). This clonotype was obtained from an adult with an advanced solid tumor such as melanoma, head and neck, liver or kidney cancer. The sequencing here drew on CD4+ or CD8+ T cells sorted from blood, taken in a trial of the OX40 agonist ivuxolimab. This chain's CDR3 is CASSPRDSRHYEQYF. The DNA for the CDR3 is TGTGCCAGCAGCCCCCGGGACTCCAGACACTACGAGCAGTACTTC.